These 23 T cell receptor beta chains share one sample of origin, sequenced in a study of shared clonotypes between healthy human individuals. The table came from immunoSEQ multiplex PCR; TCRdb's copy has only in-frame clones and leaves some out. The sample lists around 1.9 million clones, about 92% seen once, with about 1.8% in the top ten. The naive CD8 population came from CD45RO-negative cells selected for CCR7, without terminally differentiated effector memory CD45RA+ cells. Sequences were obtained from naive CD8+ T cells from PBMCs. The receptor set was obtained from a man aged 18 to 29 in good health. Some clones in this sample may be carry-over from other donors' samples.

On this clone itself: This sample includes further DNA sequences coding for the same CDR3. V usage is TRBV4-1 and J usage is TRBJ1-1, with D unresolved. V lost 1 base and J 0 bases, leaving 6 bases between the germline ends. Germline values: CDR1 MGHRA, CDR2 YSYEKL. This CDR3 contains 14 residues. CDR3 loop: CASSQAPMNTEAFF. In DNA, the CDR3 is TGCGCCAGCAGCCAAGCACCTATGAACACTGAAGCTTTCTTT.

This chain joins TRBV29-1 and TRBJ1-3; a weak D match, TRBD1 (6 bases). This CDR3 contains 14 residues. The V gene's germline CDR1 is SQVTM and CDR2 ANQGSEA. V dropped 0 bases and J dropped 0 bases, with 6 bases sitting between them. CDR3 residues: CSVEDRGSGNTIYF. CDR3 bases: TGCAGCGTTGAAGACAGGGGCTCTGGAAACACCATATATTTT.

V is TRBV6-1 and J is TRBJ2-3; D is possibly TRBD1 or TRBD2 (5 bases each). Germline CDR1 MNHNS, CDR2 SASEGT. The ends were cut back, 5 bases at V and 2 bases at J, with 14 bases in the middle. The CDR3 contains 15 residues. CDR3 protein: CASSWGFVYTDTQYF. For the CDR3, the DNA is TGTGCCAGCAGTTGGGGGTTCGTATACACAGATACGCAGTATTTT.

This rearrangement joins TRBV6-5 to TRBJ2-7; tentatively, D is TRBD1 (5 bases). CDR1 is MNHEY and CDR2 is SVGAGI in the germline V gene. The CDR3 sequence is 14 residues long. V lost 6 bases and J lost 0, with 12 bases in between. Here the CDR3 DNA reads TGTGCCAGCAGCACTGCAGGGTCCTCCTACGAGCAGTACTTC. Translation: CASSTAGSSYEQYF.

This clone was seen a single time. CDR3 in amino acids: CASTDVGGRSNQPQHF. The CDR3 DNA reads as TGTGCCAGCACAGATGTCGGGGGCCGGAGCAATCAGCCCCAGCATTTT. The chain combines TRBV28 with TRBJ1-5, with D possibly being TRBD1 (6 bases). Germline CDR1 MDHEN, CDR2 SYDVKM. V dropped 7 bases and J dropped 1 base, with 17 bases sitting between them. The CDR3 totals 16 residues. Variable domain in full (rest from reference TRBV28 and TRBJ1-5): DVKVTQSSRYLVKRTGEKVFLECVQDMDHENMFWYRQDPGLGLRLIYFSYDVKMKEKGDIPEGYSVSREKKERFSLILESASTNQTSMYLCASTDVGGRSNQPQHFGDGTRLSIL.

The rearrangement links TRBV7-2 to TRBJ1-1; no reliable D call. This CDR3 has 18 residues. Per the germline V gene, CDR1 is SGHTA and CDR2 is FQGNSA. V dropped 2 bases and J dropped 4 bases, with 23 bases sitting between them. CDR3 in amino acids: CASSLLGRSYSRGTEAFF. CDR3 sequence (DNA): TGTGCCAGCAGCTTATTAGGTAGATCATATAGTAGAGGCACTGAAGCTTTCTTT.

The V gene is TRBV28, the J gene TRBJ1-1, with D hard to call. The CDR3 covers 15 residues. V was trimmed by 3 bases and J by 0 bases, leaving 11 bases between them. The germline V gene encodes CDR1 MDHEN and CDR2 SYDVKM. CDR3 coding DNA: TGTGCCAGCAGTTTCCAAGTGGAGATGAACACTGAAGCTTTCTTT. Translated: CASSFQVEMNTEAFF.

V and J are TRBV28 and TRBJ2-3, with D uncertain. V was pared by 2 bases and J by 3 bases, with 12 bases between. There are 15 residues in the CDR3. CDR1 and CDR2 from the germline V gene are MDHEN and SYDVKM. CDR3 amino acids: CASSLGTVLTDTQYF. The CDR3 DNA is TGTGCCAGCAGTTTAGGTACAGTCCTGACAGATACGCAGTATTTT.

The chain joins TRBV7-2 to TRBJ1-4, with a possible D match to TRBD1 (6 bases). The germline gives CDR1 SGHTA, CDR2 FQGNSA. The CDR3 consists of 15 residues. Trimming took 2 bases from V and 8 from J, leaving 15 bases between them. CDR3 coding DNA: TGTGCCAGCAGCTTAAATTTCATGGGGGGCGAAAAACTGTTTTTT. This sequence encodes CASSLNFMGGEKLFF.

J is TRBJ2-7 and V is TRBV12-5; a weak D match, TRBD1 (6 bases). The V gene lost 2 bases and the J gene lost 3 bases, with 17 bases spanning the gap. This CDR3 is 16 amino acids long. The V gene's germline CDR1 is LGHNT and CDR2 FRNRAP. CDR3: CASGLSTGLKSYEQYF. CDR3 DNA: TGTGCTAGTGGTTTGTCCACAGGGTTGAAAAGCTACGAGCAGTACTTC.

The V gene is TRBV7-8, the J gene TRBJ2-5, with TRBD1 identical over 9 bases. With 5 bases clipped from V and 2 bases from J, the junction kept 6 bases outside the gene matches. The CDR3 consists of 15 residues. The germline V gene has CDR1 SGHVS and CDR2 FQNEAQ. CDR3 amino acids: CASSDRTGVQETQYF. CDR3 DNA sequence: TGTGCCAGCAGCGATAGGACAGGGGTACAAGAGACCCAGTACTTC.

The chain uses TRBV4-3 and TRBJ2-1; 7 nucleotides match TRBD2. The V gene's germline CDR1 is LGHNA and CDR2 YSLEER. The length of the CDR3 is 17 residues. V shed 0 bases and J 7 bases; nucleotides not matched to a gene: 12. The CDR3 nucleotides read TGCGCCAGCAGCCAAGAATGGGGGAGGGCCGGTGGGAATGAGCAGTTCTTC. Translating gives CASSQEWGRAGGNEQFF.

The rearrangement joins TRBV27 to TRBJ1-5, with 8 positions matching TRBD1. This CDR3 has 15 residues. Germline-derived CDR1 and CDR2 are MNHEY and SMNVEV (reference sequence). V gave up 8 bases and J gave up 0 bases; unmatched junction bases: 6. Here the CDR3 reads CASQQGVYSNQPQHF. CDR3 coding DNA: TGTGCCAGCCAACAGGGGGTCTATAGCAATCAGCCCCAGCATTTT.

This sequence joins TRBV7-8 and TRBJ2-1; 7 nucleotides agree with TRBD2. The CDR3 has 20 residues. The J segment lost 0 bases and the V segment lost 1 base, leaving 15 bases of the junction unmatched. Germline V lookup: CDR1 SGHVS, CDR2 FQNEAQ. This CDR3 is CASSLGKAGGSRGSYNEQFF. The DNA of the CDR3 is TGTGCCAGCAGCTTAGGGAAAGCAGGCGGGAGTAGAGGCTCCTACAATGAGCAGTTCTTC.

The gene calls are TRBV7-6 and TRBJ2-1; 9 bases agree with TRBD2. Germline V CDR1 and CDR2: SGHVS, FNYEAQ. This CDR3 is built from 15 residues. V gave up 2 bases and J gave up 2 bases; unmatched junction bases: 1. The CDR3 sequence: CASSLSSGTYNEQFF. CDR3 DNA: TGTGCCAGCAGCTTATCTAGCGGGACCTACAATGAGCAGTTCTTC.

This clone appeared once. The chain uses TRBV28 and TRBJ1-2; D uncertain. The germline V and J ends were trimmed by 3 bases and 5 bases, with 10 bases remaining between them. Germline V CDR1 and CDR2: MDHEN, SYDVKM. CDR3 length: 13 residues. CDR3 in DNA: TGTGCCAGCAGTTTGGGCATGGGGTATGGCTACACCTTC. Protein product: CASSLGMGYGYTF.

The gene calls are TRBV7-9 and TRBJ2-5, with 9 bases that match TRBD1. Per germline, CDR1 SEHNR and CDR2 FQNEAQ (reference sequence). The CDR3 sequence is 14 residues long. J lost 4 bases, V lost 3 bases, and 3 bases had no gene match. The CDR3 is CASSLGQGPETQYF. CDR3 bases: TGTGCCAGCAGCTTGGGACAGGGACCAGAGACCCAGTACTTC.

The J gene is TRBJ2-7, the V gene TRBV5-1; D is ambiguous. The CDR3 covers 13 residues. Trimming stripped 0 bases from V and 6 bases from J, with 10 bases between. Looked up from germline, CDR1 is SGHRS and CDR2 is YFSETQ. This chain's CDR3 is CASSLDRPGEQYF. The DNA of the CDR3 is TGCGCCAGCAGCTTGGATCGACCGGGCGAGCAGTACTTC.

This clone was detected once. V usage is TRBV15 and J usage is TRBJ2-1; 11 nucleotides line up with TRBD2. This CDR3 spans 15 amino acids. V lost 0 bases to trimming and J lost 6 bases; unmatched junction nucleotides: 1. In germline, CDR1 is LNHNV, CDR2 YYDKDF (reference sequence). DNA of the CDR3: TGTGCCACCAGCAGAGATGGGACTAGCGGCAATGAGCAGTTCTTC. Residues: CATSRDGTSGNEQFF.

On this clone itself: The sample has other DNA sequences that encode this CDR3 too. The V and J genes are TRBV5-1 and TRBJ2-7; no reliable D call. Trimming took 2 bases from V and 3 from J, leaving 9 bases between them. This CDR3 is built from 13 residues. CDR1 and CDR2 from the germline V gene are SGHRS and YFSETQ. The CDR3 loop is CASSLRVGYEQYF. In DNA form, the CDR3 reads TGCGCCAGCAGCTTAAGGGTAGGCTACGAGCAGTACTTC.

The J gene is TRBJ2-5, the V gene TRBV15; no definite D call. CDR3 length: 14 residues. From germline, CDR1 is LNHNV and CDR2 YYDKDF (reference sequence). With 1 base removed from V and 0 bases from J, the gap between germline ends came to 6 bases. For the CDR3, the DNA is TGTGCCACCAGCAGAGGCAGGTACCAAGAGACCCAGTACTTC. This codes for CATSRGRYQETQYF.

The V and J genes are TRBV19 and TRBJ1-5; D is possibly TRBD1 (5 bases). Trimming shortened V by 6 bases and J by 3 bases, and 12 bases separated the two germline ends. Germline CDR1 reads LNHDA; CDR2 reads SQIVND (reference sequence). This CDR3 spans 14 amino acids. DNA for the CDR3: TGTGCCAGTAGCCCCCGGGACTACAATCAGCCCCAGCATTTT. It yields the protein CASSPRDYNQPQHF. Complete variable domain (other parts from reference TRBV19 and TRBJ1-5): DGGITQSPKYLFRKEGQNVTLSCEQNLNHDAMYWYRQDPGQGLRLIYYSQIVNDFQKGDIAEGYSVSREKKESFPLTVTSAQKNPTAFYLCASSPRDYNQPQHFGDGTRLSIL.

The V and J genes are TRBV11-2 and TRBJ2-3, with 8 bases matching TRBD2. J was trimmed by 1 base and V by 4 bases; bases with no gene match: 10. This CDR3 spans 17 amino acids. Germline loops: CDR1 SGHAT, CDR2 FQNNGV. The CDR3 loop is CASSSREVAGRTDTQYF. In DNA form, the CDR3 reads TGTGCCAGCAGCTCCCGGGAGGTAGCGGGACGCACAGATACGCAGTATTTT.